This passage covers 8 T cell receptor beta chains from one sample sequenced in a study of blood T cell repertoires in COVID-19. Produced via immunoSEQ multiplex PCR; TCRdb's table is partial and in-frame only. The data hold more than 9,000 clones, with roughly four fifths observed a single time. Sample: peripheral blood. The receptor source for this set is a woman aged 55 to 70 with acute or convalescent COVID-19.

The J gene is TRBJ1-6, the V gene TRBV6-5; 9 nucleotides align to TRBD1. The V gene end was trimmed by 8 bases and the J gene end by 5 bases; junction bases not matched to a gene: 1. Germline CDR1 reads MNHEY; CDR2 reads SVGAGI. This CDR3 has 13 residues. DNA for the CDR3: TGTGCCAGCGGGGACAGGGATAATTCACCCCTCCACTTT. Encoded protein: CASGDRDNSPLHF.

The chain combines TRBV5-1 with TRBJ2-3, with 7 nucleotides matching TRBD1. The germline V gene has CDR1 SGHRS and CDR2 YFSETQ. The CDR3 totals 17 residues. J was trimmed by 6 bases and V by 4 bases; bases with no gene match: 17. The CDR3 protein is CASSLLTGLIPRDTQYF. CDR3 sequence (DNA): TGCGCCAGCAGCCTCTTGACAGGGCTCATCCCTAGGGATACGCAGTATTTT.

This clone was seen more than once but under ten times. The CDR3 DNA reads TGTGCCAGCGGGGGGCGGGGGCATGAAAAACTGTTTTTT. Translated, it gives CASGGRGHEKLFF. The chain couples TRBV12-3 or TRBV12-4 to TRBJ1-4, with D possibly matching TRBD1 (6 bases). Trimming took off 8 bases at V and 6 bases at J, with 13 bases between the two ends. This CDR3 region has 13 residues.

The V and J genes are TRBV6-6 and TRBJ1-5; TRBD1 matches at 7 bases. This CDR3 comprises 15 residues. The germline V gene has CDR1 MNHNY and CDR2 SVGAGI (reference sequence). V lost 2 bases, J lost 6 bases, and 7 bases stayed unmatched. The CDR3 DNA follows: TGTGCCAGCAGTTACCAAGGGACAGATACTCAGCCCCAGCATTTT. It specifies CASSYQGTDTQPQHF.

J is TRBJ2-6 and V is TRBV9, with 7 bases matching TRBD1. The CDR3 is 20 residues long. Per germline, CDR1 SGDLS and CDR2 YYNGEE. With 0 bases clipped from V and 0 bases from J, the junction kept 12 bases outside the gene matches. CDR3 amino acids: CASSVATRDSAVSGANVLTF. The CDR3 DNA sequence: TGTGCCAGCAGCGTAGCGACCCGGGACAGTGCCGTCTCTGGGGCCAACGTCCTGACTTTC.

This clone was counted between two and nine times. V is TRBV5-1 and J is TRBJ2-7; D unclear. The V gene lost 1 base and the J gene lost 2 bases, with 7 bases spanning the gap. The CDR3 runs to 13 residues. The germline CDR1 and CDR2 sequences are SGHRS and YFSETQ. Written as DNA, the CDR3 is TGCGCCAGCAGCTTGACAGAGACCTACGAGCAGTACTTC. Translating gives CASSLTETYEQYF.

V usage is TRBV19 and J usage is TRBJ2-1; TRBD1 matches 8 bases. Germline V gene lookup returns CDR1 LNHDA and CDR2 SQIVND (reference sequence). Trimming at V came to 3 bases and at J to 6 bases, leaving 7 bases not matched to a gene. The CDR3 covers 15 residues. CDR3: CASSIFGTGRNEQFF. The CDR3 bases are TGTGCCAGTAGTATTTTTGGGACAGGCCGCAATGAGCAGTTCTTC.

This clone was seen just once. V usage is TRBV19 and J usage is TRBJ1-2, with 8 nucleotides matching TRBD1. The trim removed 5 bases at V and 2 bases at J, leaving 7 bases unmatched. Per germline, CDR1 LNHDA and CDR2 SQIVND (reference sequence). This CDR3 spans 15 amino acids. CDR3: CASSPWTGMNYGYTF. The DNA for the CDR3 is TGTGCCAGTAGTCCTTGGACAGGGATGAACTATGGCTACACCTTC. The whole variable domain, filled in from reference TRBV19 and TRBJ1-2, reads DGGITQSPKYLFRKEGQNVTLSCEQNLNHDAMYWYRQDPGQGLRLIYYSQIVNDFQKGDIAEGYSVSREKKESFPLTVTSAQKNPTAFYLCASSPWTGMNYGYTFGSGTRLTVV.